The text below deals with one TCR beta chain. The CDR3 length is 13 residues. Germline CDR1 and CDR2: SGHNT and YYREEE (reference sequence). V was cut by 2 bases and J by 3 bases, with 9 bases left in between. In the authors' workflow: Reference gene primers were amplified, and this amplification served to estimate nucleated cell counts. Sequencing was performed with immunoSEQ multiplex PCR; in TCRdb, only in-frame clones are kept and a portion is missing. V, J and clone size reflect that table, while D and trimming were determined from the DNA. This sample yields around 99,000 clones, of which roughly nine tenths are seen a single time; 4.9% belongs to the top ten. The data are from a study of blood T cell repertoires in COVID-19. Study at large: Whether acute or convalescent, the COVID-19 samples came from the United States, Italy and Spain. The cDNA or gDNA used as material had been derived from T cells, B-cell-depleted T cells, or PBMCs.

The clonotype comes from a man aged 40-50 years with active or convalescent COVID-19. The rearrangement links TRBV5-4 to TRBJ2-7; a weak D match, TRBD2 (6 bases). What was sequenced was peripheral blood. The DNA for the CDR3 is TGTGCCAGCAGCTTAGGCGGGAACTACGAGCAGTACTTC. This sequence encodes CASSLGGNYEQYF.